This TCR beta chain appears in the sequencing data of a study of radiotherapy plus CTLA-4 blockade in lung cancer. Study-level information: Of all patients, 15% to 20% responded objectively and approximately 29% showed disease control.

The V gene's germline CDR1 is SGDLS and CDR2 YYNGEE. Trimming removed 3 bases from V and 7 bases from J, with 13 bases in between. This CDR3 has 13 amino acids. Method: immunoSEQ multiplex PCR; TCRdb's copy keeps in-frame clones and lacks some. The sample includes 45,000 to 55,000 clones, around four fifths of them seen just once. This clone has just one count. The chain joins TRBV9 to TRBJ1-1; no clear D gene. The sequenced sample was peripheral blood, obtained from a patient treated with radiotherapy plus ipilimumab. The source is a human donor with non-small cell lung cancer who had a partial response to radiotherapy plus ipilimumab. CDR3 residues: CASSELAAGEAFF. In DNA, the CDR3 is TGTGCCAGCAGCGAACTGGCGGCGGGTGAAGCTTTCTTT.